Shown below are 9 T cell receptor beta chains from a single sample sequenced in a study of preoperative IRX-2 immunotherapy in early breast cancer. This table comes from immunoSEQ multiplex PCR, and its TCRdb copy is limited to in-frame clones, with some not included. The data hold about 25,000 clones, with around 96% observed a single time. Indicated treatment: preoperative locoregional IRX-2 cytokine immunotherapy. The source was tumor tissue, collected after IRX-2 immunotherapy. These receptors all stem from a human donor with breast cancer.

The chain combines TRBV30 with TRBJ2-7; the match to TRBD2 covers 11 bases. The trim removed 1 base at V and 3 bases at J, leaving 5 bases unmatched. CDR1 GTSNPN and CDR2 SVGIG come from the germline V gene (reference sequence). The CDR3 has 15 amino acids. The CDR3 nucleotides read TGTGCCTGGAGTGGACTAGCGGGGCGGCGCTACGAGCAGTACTTC. Its protein is CAWSGLAGRRYEQYF.

The genes are TRBV10-2 and TRBJ1-3; no clear D gene. CDR3 length: 13 amino acids. CDR1 is WSHSY and CDR2 is SAAADI in the germline V gene. V dropped 11 bases and J dropped 0 bases, with 11 bases sitting between them. The CDR3 loop reads CACFQASGNTIYF. The CDR3 nucleotides are TGCGCCTGTTTTCAAGCCTCTGGAAACACCATATATTTT.

This chain uses TRBV19 with TRBJ2-1; no reliable D call. Germline lookup yields CDR1 LNHDA and CDR2 SQIVND (reference sequence). This CDR3 spans 15 amino acids. Trimming shortened V by 1 base and J by 7 bases, and 14 bases separated the two germline ends. The CDR3, as DNA: TGTGCCAGTAGTATAGGGACCCCCGACCTAAATGAGCAGTTCTTC. It translates to CASSIGTPDLNEQFF.

V and J are TRBV18 and TRBJ1-1; 7 bases are shared with TRBD1. Trimming removed 3 bases from V and 5 bases from J; junction bases left unmatched: 12. The germline CDR1 and CDR2 sequences are KGHSH and LQKENI. The CDR3 contains 16 residues. CDR3 sequence: CASSPRIKAGGTEAFF. The CDR3 DNA reads TGTGCCAGCTCACCCCGTATTAAGGCAGGGGGTACTGAAGCTTTCTTT.

The J gene is TRBJ2-5, the V gene TRBV6-6; no definite D call. This CDR3 spans 16 amino acids. Deletions cut 2 bases from V and 5 bases from J, with 18 bases between. Per germline, CDR1 MNHNY and CDR2 SVGAGI (reference sequence). Here the CDR3 reads CASSYKPEQAFETQYF. The CDR3 region has the DNA TGTGCCAGCAGTTACAAACCTGAGCAGGCTTTTGAGACCCAGTACTTC.

This chain connects TRBV9 to TRBJ2-3; D not resolved. Trimming took 4 bases from V and 2 from J, leaving 2 bases between them. The CDR3 extends over 11 amino acids. The germline gives CDR1 SGDLS, CDR2 YYNGEE. In nucleotides, the CDR3 is TGTGCCAGCAGCTCCACAGATACGCAGTATTTT. This codes for CASSSTDTQYF.

The V gene is TRBV5-4, the J gene TRBJ2-1; 8 bases are shared with TRBD2. Losses at the gene ends were 2 bases for V and 5 bases for J; bases not matched to a gene: 6. The CDR3 runs 15 residues. Germline lookup yields CDR1 SGHNT and CDR2 YYREEE (reference sequence). The DNA for the CDR3 is TGTGCCAGCAGCTTTGACGGGAGGGTGAACAATGAGCAGTTCTTC. Its translation: CASSFDGRVNNEQFF.

The V and J genes are TRBV19 and TRBJ2-5; D possibly corresponds to TRBD1 (6 bases). The last part of the DNA fits TRBJ2-7 better; the J call may be wrong. The CDR3 runs to 14 residues. Per germline, CDR1 LNHDA and CDR2 SQIVND (reference sequence). The CDR3 coding sequence is TGTGCCAGTAGTTGGGGGCCCACCGCCTACGAGCAGTACTTC. Its translation: CASSWGPTAYEQYF.

The genes are TRBV18 and TRBJ2-7; 8 bases agree with TRBD1. This CDR3 has 14 amino acids. The V segment lost 4 bases and the J segment 3 bases; nucleotides outside the gene matches: 5. CDR1 is KGHSH, CDR2 LQKENI, per germline. In DNA form, the CDR3 reads TGTGCCAGCTCACGACAGACAGGGGACTACGAGCAGTACTTC. Its translation is CASSRQTGDYEQYF.